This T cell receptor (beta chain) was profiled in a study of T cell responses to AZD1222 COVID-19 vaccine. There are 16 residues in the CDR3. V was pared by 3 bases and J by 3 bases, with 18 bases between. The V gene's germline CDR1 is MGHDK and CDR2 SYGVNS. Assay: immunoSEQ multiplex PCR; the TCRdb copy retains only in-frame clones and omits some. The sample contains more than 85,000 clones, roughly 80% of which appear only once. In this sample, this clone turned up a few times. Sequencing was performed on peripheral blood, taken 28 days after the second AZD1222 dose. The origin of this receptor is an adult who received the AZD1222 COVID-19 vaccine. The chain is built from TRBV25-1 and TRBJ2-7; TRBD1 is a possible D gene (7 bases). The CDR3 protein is CASSEETGTAGYEQYF. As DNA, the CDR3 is TGTGCCAGCAGTGAGGAAACCGGGACAGCGGGCTACGAGCAGTACTTC.